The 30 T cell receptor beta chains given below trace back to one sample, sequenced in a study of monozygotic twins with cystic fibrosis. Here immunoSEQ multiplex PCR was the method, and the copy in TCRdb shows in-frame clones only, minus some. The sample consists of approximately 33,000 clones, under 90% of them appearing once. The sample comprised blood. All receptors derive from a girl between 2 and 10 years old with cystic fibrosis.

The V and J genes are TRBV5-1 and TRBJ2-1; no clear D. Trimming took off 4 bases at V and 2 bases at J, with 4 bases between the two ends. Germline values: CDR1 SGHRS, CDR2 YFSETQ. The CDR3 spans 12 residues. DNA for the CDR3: TGCGCCAGCAGCCCAACCTACAATGAGCAGTTCTTC. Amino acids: CASSPTYNEQFF. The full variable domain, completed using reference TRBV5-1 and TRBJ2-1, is KAGVTQTPRYLIKTRGQQVTLSCSPISGHRSVSWYQQTPGQGLQFLFEYFSETQRNKGNFPGRFSGRQFSNSRSEMNVSTLELGDSALYLCASSPTYNEQFFGPGTRLTVL.

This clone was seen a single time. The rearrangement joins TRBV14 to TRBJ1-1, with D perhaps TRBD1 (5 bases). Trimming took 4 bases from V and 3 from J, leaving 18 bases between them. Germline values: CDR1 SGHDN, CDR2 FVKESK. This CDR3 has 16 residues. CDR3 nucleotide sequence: TGTGCCAGCAGCCCAAGTGCCTTGGGAGGGGACACTGAAGCTTTCTTT. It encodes CASSPSALGGDTEAFF.

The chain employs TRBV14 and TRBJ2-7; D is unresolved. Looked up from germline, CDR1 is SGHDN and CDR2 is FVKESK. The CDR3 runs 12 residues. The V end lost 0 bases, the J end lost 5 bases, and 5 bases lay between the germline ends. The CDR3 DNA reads TGTGCCAGCAGCCAAGATGGGGACGAGCAGTACTTC. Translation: CASSQDGDEQYF.

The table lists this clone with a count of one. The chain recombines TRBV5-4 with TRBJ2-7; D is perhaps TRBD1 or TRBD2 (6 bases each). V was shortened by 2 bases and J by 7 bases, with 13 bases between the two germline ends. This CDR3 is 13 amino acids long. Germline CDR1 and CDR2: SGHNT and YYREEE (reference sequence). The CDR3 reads CASSLEAGQEQYF. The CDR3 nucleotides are TGTGCCAGCAGCTTAGAGGCGGGACAAGAGCAGTACTTC.

The DNA of the CDR3 is TGTGCCAGCAGTGGCTTACAGGGGGGCTATGGCTACACCTTC. Protein sequence: CASSGLQGGYGYTF. This chain links TRBV6-4 with TRBJ1-2; 8 nucleotides agree with TRBD1. V gave up 4 bases and J gave up 4 bases; unmatched junction bases: 5. Germline CDR1 and CDR2: MRHNA and SNTAGT. The CDR3 is 14 residues long.

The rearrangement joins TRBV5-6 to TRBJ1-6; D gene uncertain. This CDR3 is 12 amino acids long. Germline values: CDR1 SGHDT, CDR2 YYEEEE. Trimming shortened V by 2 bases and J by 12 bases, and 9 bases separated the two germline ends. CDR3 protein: CASSFATGPLHF. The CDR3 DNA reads TGTGCCAGCAGCTTTGCCACCGGACCCCTCCACTTT.

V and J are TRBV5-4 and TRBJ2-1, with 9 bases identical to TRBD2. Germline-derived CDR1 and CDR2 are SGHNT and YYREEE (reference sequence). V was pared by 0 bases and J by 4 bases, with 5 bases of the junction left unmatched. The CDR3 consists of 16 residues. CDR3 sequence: CASSLEGRGGYNEQFF. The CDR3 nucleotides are TGTGCCAGCAGCTTGGAAGGGCGGGGGGGTTACAATGAGCAGTTCTTC.

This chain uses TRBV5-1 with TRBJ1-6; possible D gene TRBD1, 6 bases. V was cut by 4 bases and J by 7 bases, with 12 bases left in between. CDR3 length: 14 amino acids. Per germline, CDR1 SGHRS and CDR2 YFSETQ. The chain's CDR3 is CASSLITGNSPLHF. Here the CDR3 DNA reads TGCGCCAGCAGCCTAATTACAGGGAATTCACCCCTCCACTTT.

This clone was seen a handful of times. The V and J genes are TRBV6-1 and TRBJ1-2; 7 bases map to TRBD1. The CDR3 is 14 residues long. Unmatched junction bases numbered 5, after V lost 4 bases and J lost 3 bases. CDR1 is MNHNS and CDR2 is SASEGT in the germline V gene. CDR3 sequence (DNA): TGTGCCAGCAGTGTCCGGGACAGCGACTATGGCTACACCTTC. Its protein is CASSVRDSDYGYTF.

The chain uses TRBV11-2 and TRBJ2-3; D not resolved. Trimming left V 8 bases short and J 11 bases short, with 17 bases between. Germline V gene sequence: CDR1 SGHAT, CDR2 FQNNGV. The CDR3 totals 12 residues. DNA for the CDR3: TGTGCCAGCGGTACGGGCGGACCAGGGCAGTATTTT. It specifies CASGTGGPGQYF.

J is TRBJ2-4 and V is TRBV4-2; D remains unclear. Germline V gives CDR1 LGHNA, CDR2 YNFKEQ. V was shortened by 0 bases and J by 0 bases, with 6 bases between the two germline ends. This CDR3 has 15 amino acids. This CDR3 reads CASSQDQIAKNIQYF. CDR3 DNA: TGTGCCAGCAGCCAAGATCAAATAGCCAAAAACATTCAGTACTTC.

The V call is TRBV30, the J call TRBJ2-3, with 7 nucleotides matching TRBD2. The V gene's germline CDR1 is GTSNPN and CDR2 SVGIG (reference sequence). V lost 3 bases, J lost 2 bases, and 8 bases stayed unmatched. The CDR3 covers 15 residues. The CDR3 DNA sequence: TGTGCCTGGAGCCCCGGGGGGATATCCACAGATACGCAGTATTTT. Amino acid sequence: CAWSPGGISTDTQYF.

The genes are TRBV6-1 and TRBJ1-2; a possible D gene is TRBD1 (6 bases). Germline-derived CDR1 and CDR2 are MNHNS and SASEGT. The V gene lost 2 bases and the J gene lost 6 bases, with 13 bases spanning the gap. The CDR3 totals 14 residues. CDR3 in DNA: TGTGCCAGCAGTGAAAACAGGGCGCAGAATGGCTACACCTTC. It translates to CASSENRAQNGYTF.

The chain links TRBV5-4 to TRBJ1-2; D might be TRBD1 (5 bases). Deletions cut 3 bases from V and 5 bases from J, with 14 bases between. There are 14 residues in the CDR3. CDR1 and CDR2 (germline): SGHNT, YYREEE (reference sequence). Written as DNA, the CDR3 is TGTGCCAGCAGCTCAGGGCAGGGCGGGTATGGCTACACCTTC. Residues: CASSSGQGGYGYTF.

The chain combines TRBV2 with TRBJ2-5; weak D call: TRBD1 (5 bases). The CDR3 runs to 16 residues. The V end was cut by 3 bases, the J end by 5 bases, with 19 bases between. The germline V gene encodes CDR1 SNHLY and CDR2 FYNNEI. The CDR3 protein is CASSDRAGQMSETQYF. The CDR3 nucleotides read TGTGCCAGCAGTGACAGGGCAGGGCAGATGTCGGAGACCCAGTACTTC.

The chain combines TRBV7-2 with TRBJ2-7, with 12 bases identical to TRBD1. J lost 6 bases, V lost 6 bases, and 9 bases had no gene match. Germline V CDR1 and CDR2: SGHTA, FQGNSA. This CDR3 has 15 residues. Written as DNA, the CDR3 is TGTGCCAGCAGTTTCGTCGGGACAGGGGGCTCCGAGCAGTACTTC. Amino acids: CASSFVGTGGSEQYF.

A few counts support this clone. CDR3 bases: TGCGCCAGCTCTCTAGTGTTCCCAGAGACCCAGTACTTC. The encoded protein is CASSLVFPETQYF. The V gene is TRBV10-1, the J gene TRBJ2-5, with D hard to call. The CDR3 spans 13 residues. The V gene's germline CDR1 is WNHNN and CDR2 SYGVQD (reference sequence). Trimming left V 8 bases short and J 4 bases short, with 14 bases between.

The CDR3 region has the DNA TGTGCCTGGAATTTTCATGGCGGGATCAAAAACATTCAGTACTTC. Protein product: CAWNFHGGIKNIQYF. The gene calls are TRBV30 and TRBJ2-4; TRBD2 is a possible D gene (6 bases). Germline V gene data show CDR1 as GTSNPN and CDR2 as SVGIG (reference sequence). The germline V and J ends were trimmed by 4 bases and 3 bases, with 16 bases remaining between them. This CDR3 contains 15 residues.

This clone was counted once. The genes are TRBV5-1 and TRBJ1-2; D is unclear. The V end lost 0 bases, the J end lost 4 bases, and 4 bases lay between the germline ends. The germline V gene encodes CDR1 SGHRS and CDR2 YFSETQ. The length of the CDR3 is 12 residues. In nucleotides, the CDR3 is TGCGCCAGCAGCTTGGTCGGCTATGGCTACACCTTC. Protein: CASSLVGYGYTF.

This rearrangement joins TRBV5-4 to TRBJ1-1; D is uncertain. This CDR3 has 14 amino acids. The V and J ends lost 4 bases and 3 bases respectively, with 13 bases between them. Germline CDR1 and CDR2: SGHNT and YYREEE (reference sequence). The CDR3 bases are TGTGCCAGCAGCCGAGACTCTGGGGACACTGAAGCTTTCTTT. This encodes CASSRDSGDTEAFF.

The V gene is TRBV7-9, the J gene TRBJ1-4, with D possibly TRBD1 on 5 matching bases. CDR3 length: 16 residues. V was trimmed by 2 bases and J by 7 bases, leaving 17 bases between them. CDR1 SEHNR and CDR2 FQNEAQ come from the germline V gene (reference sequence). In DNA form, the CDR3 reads TGTGCCAGCAGCTTATTAGGGTCGACAGTCCCTGAAAAACTGTTTTTT. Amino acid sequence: CASSLLGSTVPEKLFF.

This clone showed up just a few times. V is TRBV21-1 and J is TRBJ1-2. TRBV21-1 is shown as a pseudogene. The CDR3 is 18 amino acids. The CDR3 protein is CASSKKPAVRDRAYGYTF. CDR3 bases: TGTGCCAGCAGCAAAAAGCCCGCGGTTAGGGACCGAGCTTATGGCTACACCTTC.

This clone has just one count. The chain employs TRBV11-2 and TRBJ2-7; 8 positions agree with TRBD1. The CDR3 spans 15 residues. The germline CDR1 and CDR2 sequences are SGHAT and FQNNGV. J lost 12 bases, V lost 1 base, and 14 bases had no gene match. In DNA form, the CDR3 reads TGTGCCAGCAGCTTAGGGGCAGGGGGCTTAAGGTTTTTGTACTTC. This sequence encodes CASSLGAGGLRFLYF.

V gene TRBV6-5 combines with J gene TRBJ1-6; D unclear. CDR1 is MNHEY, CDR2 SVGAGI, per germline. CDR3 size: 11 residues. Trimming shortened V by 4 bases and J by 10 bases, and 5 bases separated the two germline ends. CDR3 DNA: TGTGCCAGCAGTTCCCCGTCACCCCTCCACTTT. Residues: CASSSPSPLHF.

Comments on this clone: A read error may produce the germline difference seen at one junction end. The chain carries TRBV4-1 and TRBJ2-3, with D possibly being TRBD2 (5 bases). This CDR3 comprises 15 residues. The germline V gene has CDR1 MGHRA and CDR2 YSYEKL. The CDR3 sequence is CASSQTPSSTDTQYF. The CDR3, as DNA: TGCGCCAGCAGCCAAACCCCATCTAGCACCGATACGCAGTATTTT.

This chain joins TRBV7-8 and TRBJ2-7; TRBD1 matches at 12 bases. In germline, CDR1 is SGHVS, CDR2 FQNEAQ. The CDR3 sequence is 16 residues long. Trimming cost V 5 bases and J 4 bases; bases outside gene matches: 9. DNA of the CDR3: TGTGCCAGCAGCCCACCGCCGGGACAGGGGGCGTACGAGCAGTACTTC. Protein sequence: CASSPPPGQGAYEQYF.

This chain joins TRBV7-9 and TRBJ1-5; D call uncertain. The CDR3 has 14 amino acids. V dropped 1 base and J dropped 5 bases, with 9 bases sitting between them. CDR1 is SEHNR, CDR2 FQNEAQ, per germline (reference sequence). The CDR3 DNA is TGTGCCAGCAGCTTAGGATCCGGCTATCAGCCCCAGCATTTT. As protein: CASSLGSGYQPQHF.

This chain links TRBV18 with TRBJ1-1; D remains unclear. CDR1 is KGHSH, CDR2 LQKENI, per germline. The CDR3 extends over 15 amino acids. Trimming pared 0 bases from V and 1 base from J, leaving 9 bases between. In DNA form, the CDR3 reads TGTGCCAGCTCACCACCGCGGGCAAGGAACACTGAAGCTTTCTTT. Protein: CASSPPRARNTEAFF.

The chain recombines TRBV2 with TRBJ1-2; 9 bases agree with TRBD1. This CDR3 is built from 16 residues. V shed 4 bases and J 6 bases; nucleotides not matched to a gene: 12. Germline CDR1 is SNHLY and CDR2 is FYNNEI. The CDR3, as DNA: TGTGCCAGCAGTGGGGCTGCAGGACAGGGGAAACATGGCTACACCTTC. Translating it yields CASSGAAGQGKHGYTF.

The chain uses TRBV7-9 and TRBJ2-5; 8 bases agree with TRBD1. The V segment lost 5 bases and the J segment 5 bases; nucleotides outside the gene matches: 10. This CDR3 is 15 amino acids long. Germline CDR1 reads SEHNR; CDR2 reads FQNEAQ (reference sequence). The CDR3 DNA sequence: TGTGCCAGCAGCCCCGACAGGGGTGGGGAGGAGACCCAGTACTTC. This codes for CASSPDRGGEETQYF. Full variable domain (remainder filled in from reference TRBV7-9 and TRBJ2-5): DTGVSQNPRHKITKRGQNVTFRCDPISEHNRLYWYRQTLGQGPEFLTYFQNEAQLEKSRLLSDRFSAERPKGSFSTLEIQRTEQGDSAMYLCASSPDRGGEETQYFGPGTRLLVL.